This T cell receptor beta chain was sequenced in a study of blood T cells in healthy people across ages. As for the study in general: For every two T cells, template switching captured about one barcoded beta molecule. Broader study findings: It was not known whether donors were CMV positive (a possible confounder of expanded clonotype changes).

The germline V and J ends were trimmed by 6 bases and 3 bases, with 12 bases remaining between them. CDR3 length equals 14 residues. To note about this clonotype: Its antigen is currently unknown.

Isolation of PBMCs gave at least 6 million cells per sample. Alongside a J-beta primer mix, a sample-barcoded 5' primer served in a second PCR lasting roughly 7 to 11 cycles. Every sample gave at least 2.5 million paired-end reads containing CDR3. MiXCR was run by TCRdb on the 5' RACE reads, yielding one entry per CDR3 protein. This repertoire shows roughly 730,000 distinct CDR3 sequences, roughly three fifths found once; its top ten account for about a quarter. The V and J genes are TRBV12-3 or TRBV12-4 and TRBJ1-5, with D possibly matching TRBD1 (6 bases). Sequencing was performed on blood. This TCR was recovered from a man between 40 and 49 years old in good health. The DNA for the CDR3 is TGTGCCAGCAGCCAACAGGGTTACAATCAGCCCCAGCATTTT. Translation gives CASSQQGYNQPQHF.